One T cell receptor (beta chain) is described in this entry. Its target is not known. This CDR3 is built from 15 residues. The germline V gene encodes CDR1 GTSNPN and CDR2 SVGIG (reference sequence). The V and J ends lost 3 bases and 1 base, in that order; junction bases with no gene match: 6. Healthy bone marrow donors supplied every sample. The record originates from a study of cytomegalovirus exposure and HLA in healthy donors. Points from the study as a whole: Association of fewer than 20,000 TCR beta sequences with HLA alleles was found at 0.05 false discovery rate in a later analysis. Accurate predictions that matched the HLA-A and HLA-B alleles of most subjects were reportedly made from TCR beta sequences.

PCR used 60 Vbeta primers and 13 Jbeta primers. TCRdb keeps only in-frame clones here, not all; method: immunoSEQ multiplex PCR. Here the sample spans some 180,000 clones, 60% to 85% being singletons. The sample was PBMCs. This rearrangement joins TRBV30 to TRBJ2-1; TRBD1 agrees at 7 bases. The sequence came from a man between 18 and 29 years old in good health and CMV-seronegative. The CDR3 sequence: CAWSIGTASYNEQFF. Written as DNA, the CDR3 is TGTGCCTGGAGCATTGGGACAGCTTCCTACAATGAGCAGTTCTTC.